This entry is about one T cell receptor beta chain. As yet, its antigen is unknown. This record comes from a study of post-analysis software for immune sequencing data. The study's findings and limits: By F measure, samples from a shared preparation batch strongly co-clustered. Patients showed TRBV5-6, TRBV5-1 and TRBV20-1 among five TRBV segments more frequent than in controls.

Germline V CDR1 and CDR2: KGHSH, LQKENI. V was pared by 6 bases and J by 3 bases, with 4 bases of the junction left unmatched. The CDR3 contains 16 residues. Included in the TCR beta cDNA libraries were unique molecular identifiers. Each sample of roughly 0.85 to 11 million input T cells yielded 500,000 or so cDNA molecules, so each molecule approximated one T cell. TCRdb independently ran MiXCR on the PCR reads; one entry per CDR3 protein. The table has hundreds of thousands of distinct CDR3 sequences, roughly 30% seen once. The sample consisted of blood. This clonotype originated in a girl aged 10 to 17 with multiple sclerosis. The chain links TRBV18 to TRBJ2-3, with TRBD2 matching 15 bases. CDR3 DNA: TGTGCCAGCTCCGGGACTAGCGGGAGGATGACAGATACGCAGTATTTT. Its translation is CASSGTSGRMTDTQYF.